The 8 T cell receptor beta chains in this list originate from one sample, sequenced in a study of OX40 agonist ivuxolimab in advanced cancers. Sequencing was performed with immunoSEQ multiplex PCR; in TCRdb, only in-frame clones are kept and a portion is missing. The repertoire includes fewer than 70,000 clones, approximately 89% of them detected once, and approximately 0.44% sits in the top ten. The source material was CD4+ or CD8+ T cells sorted from blood, sampled in a trial of the OX40 agonist ivuxolimab. These receptors originate from an adult with an advanced solid tumor such as melanoma, head and neck, liver or kidney cancer.

This clone was seen just once. This chain uses TRBV9 with TRBJ2-3; 9 bases line up with TRBD2. Losses at the gene ends were 3 bases for V and 5 bases for J; bases not matched to a gene: 7. Germline values: CDR1 SGDLS, CDR2 YYNGEE. The CDR3 is 15 residues long. CDR3 DNA sequence: TGTGCCAGCAGCGGAGGACTAGCGCAATTAGATACGCAGTATTTT. This encodes CASSGGLAQLDTQYF. Supplemented by reference TRBV9 and TRBJ2-3, the full variable domain reads DSGVTQTPKHLITATGQRVTLRCSPRSGDLSVYWYQQSLDQGLQFLIQYYNGEERAKGNILERFSAQQFPDLHSELNLSSLELGDSALYFCASSGGLAQLDTQYFGPGTRLTVL.

V gene TRBV19 combines with J gene TRBJ1-2, with TRBD1 matching over 7 bases. The length of the CDR3 is 16 residues. V dropped 4 bases and J dropped 0; count of bases not matched to a gene: 8. Germline V gives CDR1 LNHDA, CDR2 SQIVND (reference sequence). The CDR3 DNA reads TGTGCCAGTAGTAGCGGACAGGTTTCCCCTAACTATGGCTACACCTTC. As protein: CASSSGQVSPNYGYTF.

The chain links TRBV4-2 to TRBJ2-7; perhaps TRBD1 as D (5 bases). The CDR3 contains 11 residues. Per the germline V gene, CDR1 is LGHNA and CDR2 is YNFKEQ. With 6 bases removed from V and 6 bases from J, the gap between germline ends came to 9 bases. The CDR3 sequence: CASSYRSEQYF. In DNA, the CDR3 is TGTGCCAGCAGTTACAGGAGCGAGCAGTACTTC.

V and J are TRBV6-1 and TRBJ2-1; D is unresolved. Germline V lookup: CDR1 MNHNS, CDR2 SASEGT. V was pared by 8 bases and J by 9 bases, with 17 bases between. There are 13 residues in the CDR3. The CDR3 coding sequence is TGTGCCAGCTCGGCCGTACCTAACAGTGAGCAGTTCTTC. Its protein is CASSAVPNSEQFF.

This chain joins TRBV27 and TRBJ2-7; unclear D gene. The CDR3 totals 12 residues. V lost 4 bases and J lost 5, with 9 bases in between. Germline V gives CDR1 MNHEY, CDR2 SMNVEV (reference sequence). DNA for the CDR3: TGTGCCAGCAGTTCTGTAGGGAACGAGCAGTACTTC. This gives the protein CASSSVGNEQYF.

The chain carries TRBV7-9 and TRBJ1-4, with 8 bases identical to TRBD1. This CDR3 spans 15 amino acids. The V and J ends lost 0 bases and 6 bases, in that order; junction bases with no gene match: 3. Germline loops: CDR1 SEHNR, CDR2 FQNEAQ (reference sequence). The CDR3 loop reads CASSLAGTGHEKLFF. As DNA, the CDR3 is TGTGCCAGCAGCTTAGCCGGGACAGGACATGAAAAACTGTTTTTT.

This chain joins TRBV10-3 and TRBJ2-3, with D uncertain. V lost 3 bases and J lost 8, with 18 bases in between. The length of the CDR3 is 15 residues. The germline gives CDR1 ENHRY, CDR2 SYGVKD. For the CDR3, the DNA is TGTGCCATCAGTGATGCGTCCGACAATACTGGTACGCAGTATTTT. Its protein product is CAISDASDNTGTQYF.

This clone appeared a single time. This chain joins TRBV19 and TRBJ2-2; 13 bases map to TRBD2. The CDR3 is 15 residues long. The V gene end was trimmed by 6 bases and the J gene end by 6 bases; junction bases not matched to a gene: 4. CDR1 LNHDA and CDR2 SQIVND come from the germline V gene (reference sequence). CDR3 in DNA: TGTGCCAGTAGACGGACTAGCGGGAGTGCCGGGGAGCTGTTTTTT. Translating it yields CASRRTSGSAGELFF.